A single sample is the source of the 32 T cell receptor beta chains below, sequenced in a study of blood T cell repertoires in COVID-19. Assay used: immunoSEQ multiplex PCR; TCRdb lists only in-frame clones, some missing. The data hold some 180,000 clones, with 70% to 80% observed a single time. The sequencing input was peripheral blood. The origin of the receptors is a woman aged 40-49 years with COVID-19, enrolled during active disease.

This clone is a singleton in its sample. The chain recombines TRBV9 with TRBJ2-3, with D perhaps matching TRBD2 (6 bases). V was pared by 0 bases and J by 8 bases, with 22 bases between. The CDR3 runs 17 residues. CDR1 is SGDLS, CDR2 YYNGEE, per germline. The chain's CDR3 is CASSVGPGDVQGATQYF. In nucleotides, the CDR3 is TGTGCCAGCAGCGTAGGTCCGGGGGACGTTCAGGGTGCTACGCAGTATTTT.

The chain joins TRBV19 to TRBJ2-1, with 9 bases matching TRBD2. Germline trimming cut 3 bases from V and 3 bases from J; bases unmatched to any gene: 6. Looked up from germline, CDR1 is LNHDA and CDR2 is SQIVND (reference sequence). The CDR3 sequence is 16 residues long. The CDR3 sequence: CASSIEVLAGYNEQFF. The CDR3 DNA sequence: TGTGCCAGTAGTATCGAGGTACTAGCGGGCTACAATGAGCAGTTCTTC.

V is TRBV7-3 and J is TRBJ1-2; D is unresolved. This CDR3 contains 15 residues. Germline V gives CDR1 SGHTA, CDR2 FQGTGA. The V end lost 4 bases, the J end lost 5 bases, and 17 bases lay between the germline ends. The CDR3 loop is CASSSGREGRYGYTF. Written as DNA, the CDR3 is TGTGCCAGCAGCTCCGGAAGGGAGGGCCGGTATGGCTACACCTTC. Full variable domain (rest looked up from reference TRBV7-3 and TRBJ1-2): GAGVSQTPSNKVTEKGKYVELRCDPISGHTALYWYRQSLGQGPEFLIYFQGTGAADDSGLPNDRFFAVRPEGSVSTLKIQRTERGDSAVYLCASSSGREGRYGYTFGSGTRLTVV.

This clone was observed once. In the same sample, other DNA sequences code for this CDR3. V gene TRBV4-1 combines with J gene TRBJ2-7; D is uncertain. Trimming took 3 bases from V and 3 from J, leaving 6 bases between them. CDR1 and CDR2 (germline): MGHRA, YSYEKL. CDR3 length equals 12 residues. The CDR3 DNA reads as TGCGCCAGCAGCCACCCGGGCTACGAGCAGTACTTC. It specifies CASSHPGYEQYF.

The V and J genes are TRBV4-1 and TRBJ2-3; D possibly corresponds to TRBD2 (6 bases). The CDR3 runs to 16 residues. From germline, CDR1 is MGHRA and CDR2 YSYEKL. V lost 2 bases, J lost 2 bases, and 14 bases lay in between. CDR3 DNA sequence: TGCGCCAGCAGCCAACAAGCGGGCCCCACCACAGATACGCAGTATTTT. It translates to CASSQQAGPTTDTQYF.

V and J are TRBV12-5 and TRBJ1-6, with D possibly matching TRBD1 (6 bases). CDR1 and CDR2 from the germline V gene are LGHNT and FRNRAP. The CDR3 sequence is 16 residues long. The V gene lost 5 bases and the J gene lost 2 bases, with 13 bases spanning the gap. The DNA of the CDR3 is TGTGCTAGTGGTGCGGGGGCAGACCCCTATAATTCACCCCTCCACTTT. Encoded protein: CASGAGADPYNSPLHF.

This chain connects TRBV6-5 to TRBJ2-7, with TRBD2 matching over 9 bases. The trim removed 10 bases at V and 5 bases at J, leaving 15 bases unmatched. Germline V gives CDR1 MNHEY, CDR2 SVGAGI. This CDR3 has 15 residues. The CDR3 loop is CATFIAGAPGNEQYF. The CDR3 bases are TGTGCCACCTTCATAGCGGGAGCCCCCGGGAACGAGCAGTACTTC.

This clone occurred a few times. CDR3 protein: CASSRDGGYTF. CDR3 sequence (DNA): TGTGCCAGCAGCCGAGACGGGGGCTACACCTTC. This chain joins TRBV6-6 and TRBJ1-2; D is unclear. V lost 6 bases and J 8 bases, leaving 10 bases between the germline ends. Germline V lookup: CDR1 MNHNY, CDR2 SVGAGI (reference sequence). The CDR3 covers 11 residues.

The rearrangement joins TRBV21-1 to TRBJ2-2; TRBD2 is taken as the D call from the table, unchecked against the DNA. TRBV21-1 is assigned pseudogene status. The CDR3 spans 15 residues. The CDR3 nucleotides read TGTGCCAGCAGCAAAGCTAGCGGGGGAGACCGGGAGCTGTTTTTT. It translates to CASSKASGGDRELFF.

V usage is TRBV15 and J usage is TRBJ1-2; D gene unclear. The CDR3 is 15 amino acids. The germline V and J ends were trimmed by 1 base and 1 base, with 10 bases remaining between them. Germline CDR1 is LNHNV and CDR2 is YYDKDF (reference sequence). As DNA, the CDR3 is TGTGCCACCAGCAGAGGATCGGGGAGTAACTATGGCTACACCTTC. It translates to CATSRGSGSNYGYTF. Combining the CDR3 with reference TRBV15 and TRBJ1-2 gives the whole variable domain DAMVIQNPRYQVTQFGKPVTLSCSQTLNHNVMYWYQQKSSQAPKLLFHYYDKDFNNEADTPDNFQSRRPNTSFCFLDIRSPGLGDTAMYLCATSRGSGSNYGYTFGSGTRLTVV.

The rearrangement uses TRBV19 and TRBJ2-4; D may be TRBD2 (5 bases). V was cut by 6 bases and J by 11 bases, with 17 bases left in between. Germline-derived CDR1 and CDR2 are LNHDA and SQIVND (reference sequence). CDR3 size: 13 residues. CDR3 sequence (DNA): TGTGCCAGTAGAAGCTATTCTATCGGGGTTCAGTACTTC. It translates to CASRSYSIGVQYF.

The rearrangement links TRBV14 to TRBJ2-2; no firm D call. Germline loops: CDR1 SGHDN, CDR2 FVKESK. The CDR3 extends over 14 amino acids. The V end lost 6 bases, the J end lost 1 base, and 9 bases lay between the germline ends. The DNA for the CDR3 is TGTGCCAGCAGTCGTTCCCTGAACACCGGGGAGCTGTTTTTT. Amino acid sequence: CASSRSLNTGELFF.

This chain uses TRBV19 with TRBJ1-4; TRBD1 matches at 9 bases. This CDR3 contains 14 residues. Germline-derived CDR1 and CDR2 are LNHDA and SQIVND (reference sequence). V shed 8 bases, J shed 5 bases, and the junction held 6 bases outside the gene matches. The CDR3 region is CASQGQGQNEKLFF. The CDR3 DNA reads TGTGCCAGTCAGGGACAGGGACAAAATGAAAAACTGTTTTTT. Based on the CDR3 plus reference TRBV19 and TRBJ1-4, the full variable domain is DGGITQSPKYLFRKEGQNVTLSCEQNLNHDAMYWYRQDPGQGLRLIYYSQIVNDFQKGDIAEGYSVSREKKESFPLTVTSAQKNPTAFYLCASQGQGQNEKLFFGSGTQLSVL.

The chain uses TRBV18 and TRBJ1-3; no firm D call. CDR1 and CDR2 from the germline V gene are KGHSH and LQKENI. The CDR3 has 18 residues. V lost 2 bases, J lost 3 bases, and 20 bases lay in between. The CDR3 region has the DNA TGTGCCAGCTCACCAGGGGAGGTCCACTTCTCGGGTGGAAACACCATATATTTT. Amino acids: CASSPGEVHFSGGNTIYF.

The genes are TRBV4-1 and TRBJ2-1, with 9 bases lining up with TRBD1. CDR1 is MGHRA, CDR2 YSYEKL, per germline. The CDR3 is 16 amino acids. V was clipped by 4 bases and J by 3 bases; unmatched bases: 7. The CDR3 nucleotides read TGCGCCAGCAGCCTGTCCGGGACAGGGAACTACAATGAGCAGTTCTTC. Translation gives CASSLSGTGNYNEQFF.

Comment on this clone: The sample contains more than one DNA sequence encoding this CDR3. The chain employs TRBV12-3 or TRBV12-4 and TRBJ2-7; the D is unclear. V dropped 3 bases and J dropped 3 bases, with 3 bases sitting between them. The CDR3 spans 11 residues. This CDR3 reads CASSFNYEQYF. The DNA for the CDR3 is TGTGCCAGCAGTTTTAACTACGAGCAGTACTTC.

The J gene is TRBJ2-1, the V gene TRBV30, with 7 bases lining up with TRBD2. CDR3 length: 14 residues. Germline V gives CDR1 GTSNPN, CDR2 SVGIG (reference sequence). V lost 3 bases to trimming and J lost 4 bases; unmatched junction nucleotides: 6. The CDR3: CAWREGRGYNEQFF. In DNA form, the CDR3 reads TGTGCCTGGAGAGAGGGGAGGGGTTACAATGAGCAGTTCTTC.

The chain combines TRBV7-2 with TRBJ2-7; 13 nucleotides match TRBD2. The CDR3 spans 15 residues. The ends lost 5 bases at V and 3 bases at J; junction bases unmatched: 4. Germline CDR1 is SGHTA and CDR2 is FQGNSA. CDR3 loop: CASSLGTSGNYEQYF. The CDR3 region has the DNA TGTGCCAGCAGCCTCGGGACTAGCGGGAACTACGAGCAGTACTTC.

The V gene is TRBV7-2, the J gene TRBJ2-3; D is perhaps TRBD1 (6 bases). The CDR3 extends over 15 amino acids. V lost 0 bases and J 6 bases, leaving 13 bases between the germline ends. Germline CDR1 SGHTA, CDR2 FQGNSA. The CDR3 coding sequence is TGTGCCAGCAGCTTAGCTTGGACAGCGACGGATACGCAGTATTTT. This encodes CASSLAWTATDTQYF.

Remarks on this clone: Other DNA sequences in this specimen translate into the identical CDR3. The J gene is TRBJ1-1, the V gene TRBV18; D is perhaps TRBD1 (5 bases). The CDR3 is made up of 14 amino acids. Germline V lookup: CDR1 KGHSH, CDR2 LQKENI. The ends were cut back, 3 bases at V and 1 base at J, with 9 bases in the middle. The CDR3 loop is CASSPARENTEAFF. The CDR3 DNA is TGTGCCAGCTCACCGGCCAGGGAGAACACTGAAGCTTTCTTT.

This rearrangement joins TRBV19 to TRBJ2-1; TRBD2 agrees at 10 bases. Germline assignment: CDR1 LNHDA and CDR2 SQIVND (reference sequence). J was trimmed by 10 bases and V by 4 bases; bases with no gene match: 13. The CDR3 contains 16 residues. Written as DNA, the CDR3 is TGTGCCAGTAGTAACGCAGCGGGAGGGCCCACCGGCGAGCAGTTCTTC. Translating gives CASSNAAGGPTGEQFF.

This clone was observed a handful of times. This chain links TRBV5-5 with TRBJ1-1; a possible D gene is TRBD1 (6 bases). This CDR3 has 17 amino acids. Germline V lookup: CDR1 SGHKS, CDR2 YYEKEE (reference sequence). The V end lost 3 bases, the J end lost 5 bases, and 23 bases lay between the germline ends. CDR3 loop: CASSWAPGQTLGTEAFF. DNA for the CDR3: TGTGCCAGCAGCTGGGCCCCTGGACAGACATTGGGGACTGAAGCTTTCTTT.

The J gene is TRBJ1-2, the V gene TRBV10-3, with 8 bases aligning to TRBD1. The CDR3 contains 14 residues. CDR1 and CDR2 from the germline V gene are ENHRY and SYGVKD. After removal of 4 bases from V and 7 bases from J, the junction contained 8 bases not matched to a gene. CDR3 amino acids: CAISGGQGAAGYTF. The CDR3 region has the DNA TGTGCCATCAGTGGGGGCCAGGGGGCGGCTGGCTACACCTTC.

This clone was counted a few times. The chain carries TRBV2 and TRBJ1-2; D gene ambiguous. The CDR3 contains 12 residues. Trimming took 6 bases from V and 2 from J, leaving 7 bases between them. The germline CDR1 and CDR2 sequences are SNHLY and FYNNEI. CDR3 in DNA: TGTGCCAGCAGGCCAGTCAACTATGGCTACACCTTC. Translated: CASRPVNYGYTF.

The rearrangement joins TRBV11-2 to TRBJ1-5; D gene unclear. V shed 1 base and J shed 7 bases, with 8 bases lying between them. This CDR3 spans 13 amino acids. Germline CDR1 SGHAT, CDR2 FQNNGV. The DNA of the CDR3 is TGTGCCAGCAGCTTAGTTAGCGGCCAGCCCCAGCATTTT. Translated: CASSLVSGQPQHF.

V and J are TRBV5-1 and TRBJ2-1; 11 bases map to TRBD2. Trimming at V came to 0 bases and at J to 4 bases, leaving 6 bases not matched to a gene. CDR3 length: 17 residues. In germline, CDR1 is SGHRS, CDR2 YFSETQ. In DNA form, the CDR3 reads TGCGCCAGCAGCTTGGCGCCTAGCGGGGGGTTTTACAATGAGCAGTTCTTC. Protein: CASSLAPSGGFYNEQFF.

The V and J genes are TRBV10-3 and TRBJ1-6; tentatively, D is TRBD1 (6 bases). Trimming took off 5 bases at V and 7 bases at J, with 9 bases between the two ends. The CDR3 sequence is 13 residues long. Looked up from germline, CDR1 is ENHRY and CDR2 is SYGVKD. CDR3 nucleotide sequence: TGTGCCATCAGTAAGGGGGACAATTCACCCCTCCACTTT. It yields the protein CAISKGDNSPLHF.

The rearrangement uses TRBV12-3 or TRBV12-4 and TRBJ2-1, with D possibly TRBD2 on 5 matching bases. The V end lost 3 bases, the J end lost 3 bases, and 6 bases lay between the germline ends. This CDR3 has 13 amino acids. CDR3 sequence reads: CASSLGSYNEQFF. CDR3 bases: TGTGCCAGCAGTTTGGGGAGCTACAATGAGCAGTTCTTC.

The chain couples TRBV7-9 to TRBJ2-5; no reliable D call. The CDR3 totals 12 residues. V dropped 5 bases and J dropped 4 bases, with 8 bases sitting between them. CDR1 is SEHNR and CDR2 is FQNEAQ in the germline V gene (reference sequence). CDR3 sequence (DNA): TGTGCCAGCAGCCGTATCGGAGAGACCCAGTACTTC. Amino acid sequence: CASSRIGETQYF.

The chain has TRBV27 and TRBJ2-7, with 8 bases aligning to TRBD2. The CDR3 sequence is 14 residues long. The V gene's germline CDR1 is MNHEY and CDR2 SMNVEV (reference sequence). Losses at the gene ends were 6 bases for V and 3 bases for J; bases not matched to a gene: 7. CDR3: CASRPGGEYYEQYF. In DNA form, the CDR3 reads TGTGCCAGCAGGCCCGGGGGGGAGTACTACGAGCAGTACTTC.

V and J are TRBV5-1 and TRBJ2-5; no reliable D call. This CDR3 comprises 11 residues. Germline V gene sequence: CDR1 SGHRS, CDR2 YFSETQ. V was cut by 4 bases and J by 5 bases, with 6 bases left in between. Here the CDR3 DNA reads TGCGCCAGCAGCCAGTCCGAGACCCAGTACTTC. It is translated as CASSQSETQYF.

The chain uses TRBV7-9 and TRBJ1-4; weak D call: TRBD1 (6 bases). The V end was cut by 2 bases, the J end by 5 bases, with 12 bases between. Germline V gene data show CDR1 as SEHNR and CDR2 as FQNEAQ (reference sequence). The CDR3 loop spans 15 amino acids. Written as DNA, the CDR3 is TGTGCCAGCAGCTTACCTAGCACAGGGAATGAAAAACTGTTTTTT. This gives the protein CASSLPSTGNEKLFF.